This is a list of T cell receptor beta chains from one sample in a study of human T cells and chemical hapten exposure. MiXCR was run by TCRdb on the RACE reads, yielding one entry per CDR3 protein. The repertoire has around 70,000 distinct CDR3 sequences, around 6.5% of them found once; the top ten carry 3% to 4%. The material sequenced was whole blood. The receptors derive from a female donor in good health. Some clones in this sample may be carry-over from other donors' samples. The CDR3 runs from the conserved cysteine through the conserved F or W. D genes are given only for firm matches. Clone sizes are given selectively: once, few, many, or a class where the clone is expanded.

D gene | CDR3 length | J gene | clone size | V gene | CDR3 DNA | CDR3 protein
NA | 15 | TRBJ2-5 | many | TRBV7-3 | TGTGCCAGCAGCCAGTCCGGGACACATCAAGAGACCCAGTACTTC | CASSQSGTHQETQYF
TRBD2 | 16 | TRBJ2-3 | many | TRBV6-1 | TGTGCCAGCAGTGAAGGACGGGAGGGCCCGACAGATACGCAGTATTTT | CASSEGREGPTDTQYF
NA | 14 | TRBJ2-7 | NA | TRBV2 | TGTGCCAGCAAGTCAAGCGTATACTCCTACGAGCAGTACTTC | CASKSSVYSYEQYF
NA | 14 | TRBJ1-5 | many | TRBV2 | TGTGCCAGCACCCCAGATGGTGGCAATCAGCCCCAGCATTTT | CASTPDGGNQPQHF
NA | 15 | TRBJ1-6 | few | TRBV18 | TGTGCCAGCTCACCACTCCCCGGGGTTAATTCACCCCTCCACTTT | CASSPLPGVNSPLHF
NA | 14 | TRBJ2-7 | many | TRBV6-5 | TGTGCCAGCAGTTACGACGGGAGTGCTTACGAGCAGTACTTC | CASSYDGSAYEQYF
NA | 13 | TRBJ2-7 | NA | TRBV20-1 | TGCAGTGCTATATCGACACTCTCGGACGAGCAGTACTTC | CSAISTLSDEQYF
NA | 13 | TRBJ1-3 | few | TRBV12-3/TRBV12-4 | TGTGCCAGCAGTTTAGATGAAGGAAACACCATATATTTT | CASSLDEGNTIYF
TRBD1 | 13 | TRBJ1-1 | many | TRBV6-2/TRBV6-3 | TGTGCCAGCAGAACCCGGGACAGGGATTCAGCTTTCTTT | CASRTRDRDSAFF
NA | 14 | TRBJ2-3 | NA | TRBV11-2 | TGTGCCAGCAGCACTATGGAGGGCACAGATACGCAGTATTTT | CASSTMEGTDTQYF
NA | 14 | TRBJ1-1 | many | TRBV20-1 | TGCAGTGCTAGAGTTCCGGTTATGAACACTGAAGCTTTCTTT | CSARVPVMNTEAFF
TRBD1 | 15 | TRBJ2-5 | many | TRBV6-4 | TGTGCCAGCAGTGACTCGGCAGGGGGAGAAGAGACCCAGTACTTC | CASSDSAGGEETQYF
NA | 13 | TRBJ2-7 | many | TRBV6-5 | TGTGCCAGCAGCGCAGGGTCCCGGGTCGAGCAGTACTTC | CASSAGSRVEQYF
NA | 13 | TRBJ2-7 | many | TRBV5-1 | TGCGCCAGCAGCTTCAACAGGGACTACGAGCAGTACTTC | CASSFNRDYEQYF
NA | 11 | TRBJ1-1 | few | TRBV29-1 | TGCAGCGTTGCCCAGGGTGCTGAAGCTTTCTTT | CSVAQGAEAFF
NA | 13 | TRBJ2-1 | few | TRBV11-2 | TGTGCCAGCCAGTCGAATCAACGCAATGAGCAGTTCTTC | CASQSNQRNEQFF